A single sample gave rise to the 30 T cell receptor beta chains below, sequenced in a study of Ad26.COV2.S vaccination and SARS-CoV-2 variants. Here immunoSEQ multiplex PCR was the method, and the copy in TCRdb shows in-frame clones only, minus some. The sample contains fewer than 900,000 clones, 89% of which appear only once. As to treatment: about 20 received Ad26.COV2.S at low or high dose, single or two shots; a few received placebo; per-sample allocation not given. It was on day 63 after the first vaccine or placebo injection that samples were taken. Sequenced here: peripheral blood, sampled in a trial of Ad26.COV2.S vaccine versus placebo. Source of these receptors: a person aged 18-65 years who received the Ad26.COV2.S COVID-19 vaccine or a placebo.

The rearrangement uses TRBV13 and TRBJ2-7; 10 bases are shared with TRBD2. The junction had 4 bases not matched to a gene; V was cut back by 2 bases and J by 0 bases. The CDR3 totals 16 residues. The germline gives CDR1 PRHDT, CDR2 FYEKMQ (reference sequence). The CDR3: CASSLPGLAVSYEQYF. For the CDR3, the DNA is TGTGCCAGCAGCTTACCCGGACTAGCGGTCTCCTACGAGCAGTACTTC. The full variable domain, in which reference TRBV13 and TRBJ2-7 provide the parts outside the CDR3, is AAGVIQSPRHLIKEKRETATLKCYPIPRHDTVYWYQQGPGQDPQFLISFYEKMQSDKGSIPDRFSAQQFSDYHSELNMSSLELGDSALYFCASSLPGLAVSYEQYFGPGTRLTVT.

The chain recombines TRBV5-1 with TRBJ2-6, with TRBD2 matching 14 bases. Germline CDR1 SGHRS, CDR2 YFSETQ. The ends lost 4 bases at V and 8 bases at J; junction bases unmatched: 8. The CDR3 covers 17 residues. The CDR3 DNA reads TGCGCCAGCAGCATGACTAGCGGGAGGGCCAATTCCAACGTCCTGACTTTC. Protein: CASSMTSGRANSNVLTF.

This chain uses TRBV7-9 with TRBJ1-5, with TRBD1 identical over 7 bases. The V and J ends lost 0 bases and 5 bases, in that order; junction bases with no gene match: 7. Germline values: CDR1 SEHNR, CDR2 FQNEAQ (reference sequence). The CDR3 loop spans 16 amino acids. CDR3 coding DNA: TGTGCCAGCAGCTTAGCGGGGGGGCAGGGGGATCAGCCCCAGCATTTT. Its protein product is CASSLAGGQGDQPQHF.

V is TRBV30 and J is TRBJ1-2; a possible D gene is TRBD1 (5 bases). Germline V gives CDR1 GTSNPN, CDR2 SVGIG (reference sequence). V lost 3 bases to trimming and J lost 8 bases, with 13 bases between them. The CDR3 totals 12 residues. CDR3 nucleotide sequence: TGTGCCTGGAGGTTTTCCCGGGGGGGCTACACCTTC. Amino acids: CAWRFSRGGYTF.

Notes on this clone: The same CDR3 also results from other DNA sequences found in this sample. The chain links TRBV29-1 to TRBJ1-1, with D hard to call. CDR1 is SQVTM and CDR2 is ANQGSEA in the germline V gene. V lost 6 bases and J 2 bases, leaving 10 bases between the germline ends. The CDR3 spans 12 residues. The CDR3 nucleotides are TGCAGCGTGGACCGGGTCAACACTGAAGCTTTCTTT. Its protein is CSVDRVNTEAFF. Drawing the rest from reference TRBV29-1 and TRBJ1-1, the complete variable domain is SAVISQKPSRDICQRGTSLTIQCQVDSQVTMMFWYRQQPGQSLTLIATANQGSEATYESGFVIDKFPISRPNLTFSTLTVSNMSPEDSSIYLCSVDRVNTEAFFGQGTRLTVV.

The CDR3 here is CASSRSGTLMGQYF. CDR3 coding DNA: TGTGCCAGCTCACGTTCCGGGACCCTAATGGGGCAGTACTTC. The J gene is TRBJ2-7, the V gene TRBV18, with D possibly called TRBD1 or TRBD2 (5 bases each). Trimming pared 4 bases from V and 9 bases from J, leaving 19 bases between. The CDR3 totals 14 residues. Per the germline V gene, CDR1 is KGHSH and CDR2 is LQKENI.

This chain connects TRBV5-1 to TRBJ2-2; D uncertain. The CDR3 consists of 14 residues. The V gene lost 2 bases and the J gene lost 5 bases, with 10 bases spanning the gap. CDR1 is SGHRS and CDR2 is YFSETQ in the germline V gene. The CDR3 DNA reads TGCGCCAGCAGCTTAAAGGGTAGTACCGGGGAGCTGTTTTTT. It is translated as CASSLKGSTGELFF.

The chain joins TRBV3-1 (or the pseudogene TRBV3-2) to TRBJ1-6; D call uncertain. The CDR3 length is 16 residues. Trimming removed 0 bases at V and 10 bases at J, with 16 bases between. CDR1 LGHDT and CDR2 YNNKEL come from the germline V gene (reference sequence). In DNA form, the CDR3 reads TGTGCCAGCAGCCAAGATCTCGCCAGAACGGGATCACCCCTCCACTTT. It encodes CASSQDLARTGSPLHF.

CDR3 DNA: TGCGCCAGCAGTCCCCAATACGAGCAGTACTTC. It translates to CASSPQYEQYF. The V and J genes are TRBV10-2 and TRBJ2-7, with no clear D. Trimming took off 5 bases at V and 4 bases at J, with 6 bases between the two ends. The germline V gene has CDR1 WSHSY and CDR2 SAAADI. The CDR3 totals 11 residues.

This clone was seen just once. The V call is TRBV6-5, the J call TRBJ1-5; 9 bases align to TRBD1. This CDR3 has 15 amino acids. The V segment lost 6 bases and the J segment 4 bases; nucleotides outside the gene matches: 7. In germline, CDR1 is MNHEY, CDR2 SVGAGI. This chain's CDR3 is CASSPGTGTNQPQHF. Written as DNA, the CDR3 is TGTGCCAGCAGCCCCGGGACAGGGACTAATCAGCCCCAGCATTTT.

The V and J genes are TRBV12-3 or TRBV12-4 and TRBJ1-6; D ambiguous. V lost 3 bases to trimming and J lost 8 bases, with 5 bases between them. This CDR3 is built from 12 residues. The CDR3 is CASSFSYSPLHF. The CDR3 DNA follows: TGTGCCAGCAGTTTTTCCTATTCACCCCTCCACTTT.

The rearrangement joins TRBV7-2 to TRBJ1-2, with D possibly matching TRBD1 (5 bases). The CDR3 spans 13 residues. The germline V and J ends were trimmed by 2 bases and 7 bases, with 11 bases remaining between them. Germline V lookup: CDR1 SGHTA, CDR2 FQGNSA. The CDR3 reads CASSLLGAGGYTF. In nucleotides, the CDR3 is TGTGCCAGCAGCTTACTTGGGGCGGGTGGCTACACCTTC.

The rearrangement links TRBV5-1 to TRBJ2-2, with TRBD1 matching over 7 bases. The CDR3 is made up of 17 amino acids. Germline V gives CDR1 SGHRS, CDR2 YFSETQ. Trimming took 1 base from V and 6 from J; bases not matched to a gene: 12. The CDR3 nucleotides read TGCGCCAGCAGCTTGTTACAGGGGACGCTTTGGGCCGGGGAGCTGTTTTTT. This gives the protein CASSLLQGTLWAGELFF. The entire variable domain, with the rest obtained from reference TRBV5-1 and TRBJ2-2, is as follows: KAGVTQTPRYLIKTRGQQVTLSCSPISGHRSVSWYQQTPGQGLQFLFEYFSETQRNKGNFPGRFSGRQFSNSRSEMNVSTLELGDSALYLCASSLLQGTLWAGELFFGEGSRLTVL.

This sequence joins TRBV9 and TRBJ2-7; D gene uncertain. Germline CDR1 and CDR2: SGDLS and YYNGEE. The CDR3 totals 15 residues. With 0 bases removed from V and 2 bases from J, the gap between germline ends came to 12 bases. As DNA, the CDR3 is TGTGCCAGCAGCGTAGGGCAGGTGGCGGCCTACGAGCAGTACTTC. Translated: CASSVGQVAAYEQYF.

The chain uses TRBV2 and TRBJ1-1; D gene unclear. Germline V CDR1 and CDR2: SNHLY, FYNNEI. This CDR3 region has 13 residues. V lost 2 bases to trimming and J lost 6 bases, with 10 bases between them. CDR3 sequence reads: CASSENLGAEAFF. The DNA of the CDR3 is TGTGCCAGCAGTGAAAACCTGGGTGCTGAAGCTTTCTTT.

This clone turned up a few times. In DNA form, the CDR3 reads TGCGCCAGCAGCTTGGTGGCAGGGGAGGGCCAAGAGACCCAGTACTTC. Protein product: CASSLVAGEGQETQYF. J is TRBJ2-5 and V is TRBV5-1; D is possibly TRBD2 (7 bases). The CDR3 is 16 amino acids. Between the trimmed V and J ends, which lost 0 bases and 1 base, there was a span of 13 bases. In germline, CDR1 is SGHRS, CDR2 YFSETQ. Looking up the rest from reference TRBV5-1 and TRBJ2-5 gives the full variable domain: KAGVTQTPRYLIKTRGQQVTLSCSPISGHRSVSWYQQTPGQGLQFLFEYFSETQRNKGNFPGRFSGRQFSNSRSEMNVSTLELGDSALYLCASSLVAGEGQETQYFGPGTRLLVL.

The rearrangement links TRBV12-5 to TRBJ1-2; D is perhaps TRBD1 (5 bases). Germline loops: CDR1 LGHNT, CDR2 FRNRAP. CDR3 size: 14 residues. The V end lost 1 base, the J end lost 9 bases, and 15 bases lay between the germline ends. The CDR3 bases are TGTGCTAGTGGTTTGGGACTGGGGACGTGGAGCTACACCTTC. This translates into CASGLGLGTWSYTF.

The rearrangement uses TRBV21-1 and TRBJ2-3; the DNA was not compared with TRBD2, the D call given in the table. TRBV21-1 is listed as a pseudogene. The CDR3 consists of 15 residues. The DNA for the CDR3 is TGTGCCAGCAGCAGGTGCGCCACTAGCACAGATACGCAGTATTTT. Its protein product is CASSRCATSTDTQYF.

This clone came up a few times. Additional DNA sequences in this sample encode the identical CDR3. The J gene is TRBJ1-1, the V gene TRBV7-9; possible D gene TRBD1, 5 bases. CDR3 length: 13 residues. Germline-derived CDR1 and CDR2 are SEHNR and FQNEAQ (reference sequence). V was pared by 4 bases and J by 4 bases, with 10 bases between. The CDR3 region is CASSSDGGTEAFF. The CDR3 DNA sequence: TGTGCCAGCAGCTCGGACGGGGGCACTGAAGCTTTCTTT.

The CDR3 loop is CASQTLRAGNTEAFF. As DNA, the CDR3 is TGTGCCAGCCAGACACTCAGGGCTGGGAACACTGAAGCTTTCTTT. The chain is built from TRBV6-1 and TRBJ1-1; the D gene is possibly TRBD1 (5 bases). Trimming left V 8 bases short and J 1 base short, with 17 bases between. Germline CDR1 is MNHNS and CDR2 is SASEGT. The length of the CDR3 is 15 residues.

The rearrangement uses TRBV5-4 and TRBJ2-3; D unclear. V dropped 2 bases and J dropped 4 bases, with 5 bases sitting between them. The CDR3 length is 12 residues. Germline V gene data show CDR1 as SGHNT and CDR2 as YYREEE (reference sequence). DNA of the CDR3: TGTGCCAGCAGCTTACAGCCAGATACGCAGTATTTT. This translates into CASSLQPDTQYF.

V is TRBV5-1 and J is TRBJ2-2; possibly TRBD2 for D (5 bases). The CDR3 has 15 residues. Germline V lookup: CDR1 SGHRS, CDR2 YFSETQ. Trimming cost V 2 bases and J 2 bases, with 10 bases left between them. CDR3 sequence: CASSFERTNTGELFF. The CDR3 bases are TGCGCCAGCAGCTTCGAGCGGACCAACACCGGGGAGCTGTTTTTT.

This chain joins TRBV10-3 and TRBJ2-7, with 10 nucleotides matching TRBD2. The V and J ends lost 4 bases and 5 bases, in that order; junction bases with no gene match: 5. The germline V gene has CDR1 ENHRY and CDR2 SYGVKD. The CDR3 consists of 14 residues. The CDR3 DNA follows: TGTGCCATCAGTGGTCTAGCGGGAGTAGACGAGCAGTACTTC. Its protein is CAISGLAGVDEQYF.

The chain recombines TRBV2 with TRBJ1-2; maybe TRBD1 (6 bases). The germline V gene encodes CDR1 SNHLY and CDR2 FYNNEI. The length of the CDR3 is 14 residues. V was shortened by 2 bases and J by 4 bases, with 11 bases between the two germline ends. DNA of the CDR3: TGTGCCAGCAGTGAATTGGGACATGCCTATGGCTACACCTTC. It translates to CASSELGHAYGYTF.

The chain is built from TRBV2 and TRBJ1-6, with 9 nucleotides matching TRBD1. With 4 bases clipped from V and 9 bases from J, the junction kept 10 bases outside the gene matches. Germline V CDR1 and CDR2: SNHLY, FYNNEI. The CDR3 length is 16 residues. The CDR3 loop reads CASSANTGGRGSPLHF. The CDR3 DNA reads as TGTGCCAGCAGTGCAAATACAGGGGGCCGGGGTTCACCCCTCCACTTT.

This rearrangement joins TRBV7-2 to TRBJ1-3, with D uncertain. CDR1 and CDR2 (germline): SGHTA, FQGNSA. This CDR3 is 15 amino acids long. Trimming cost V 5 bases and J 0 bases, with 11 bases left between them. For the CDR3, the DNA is TGTGCCAGCAGCCGGACGCAATTCTCTGGAAACACCATATATTTT. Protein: CASSRTQFSGNTIYF.

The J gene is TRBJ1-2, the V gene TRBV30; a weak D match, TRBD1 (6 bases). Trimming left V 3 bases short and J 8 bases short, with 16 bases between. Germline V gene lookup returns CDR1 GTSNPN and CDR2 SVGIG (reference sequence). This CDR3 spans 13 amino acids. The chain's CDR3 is CAWRPGQLGGYTF. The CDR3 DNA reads TGTGCCTGGAGACCCGGACAGTTGGGAGGCTACACCTTC.

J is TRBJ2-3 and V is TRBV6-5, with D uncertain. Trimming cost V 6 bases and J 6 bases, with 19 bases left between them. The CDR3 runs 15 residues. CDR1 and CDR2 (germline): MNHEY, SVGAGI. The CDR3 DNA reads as TGTGCCAGCAGCTCCGTGGCGGCGGTTGGGGATACGCAGTATTTT. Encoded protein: CASSSVAAVGDTQYF.

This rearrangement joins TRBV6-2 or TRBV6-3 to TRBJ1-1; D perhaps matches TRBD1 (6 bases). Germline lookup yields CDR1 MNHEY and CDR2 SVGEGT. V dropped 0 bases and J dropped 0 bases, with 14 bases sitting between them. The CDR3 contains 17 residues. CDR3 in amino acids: CASSYSKGGNLNTEAFF. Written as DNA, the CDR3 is TGTGCCAGCAGTTACTCCAAAGGGGGGAATCTGAACACTGAAGCTTTCTTT.

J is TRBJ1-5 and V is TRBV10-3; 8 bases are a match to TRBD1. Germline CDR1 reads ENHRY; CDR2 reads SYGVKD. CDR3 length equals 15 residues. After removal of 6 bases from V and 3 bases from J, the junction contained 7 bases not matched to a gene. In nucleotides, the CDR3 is TGTGCCATCAGGGGGGAGACAGGGGACAATCAGCCCCAGCATTTT. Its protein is CAIRGETGDNQPQHF.